This TCR beta chain was obtained from a study of identical twins. General study points: For out-of-frame alpha sequences shared by twins, low generation probability was in excess.

One entry per CDR3 protein, called by TCRdb with MiXCR from the 5' RACE reads. The table lists around 240,000 distinct CDR3 sequences, 5.5% to 7% of them singletons. In the case of this clonotype: What it recognizes is unknown.

The CDR3 is 13 amino acids. CDR1 and CDR2 (germline): MNHNY, SVGAGI (reference sequence). The ends lost 5 bases at V and 6 bases at J; junction bases unmatched: 5. These data were also filed under a second study, of yellow fever vaccine responses in identical twins.

Sequenced material: memory (CD45RO+) T cells sorted from blood. This TCR was recovered from a young woman in good health. The V and J genes are TRBV6-6 and TRBJ1-1, with 8 nucleotides matching TRBD1. This chain's CDR3 is CASSTPTGAEAFF. The DNA for the CDR3 is TGTGCCAGCAGTACTCCGACAGGGGCTGAAGCTTTCTTT.